The 5 T cell receptor beta chains listed next were all sequenced from one sample in a study of T cells after yellow fever vaccination. TCRdb ran MiXCR on the 5' RACE reads and lists one entry per CDR3 protein. Seen here are some 560,000 distinct CDR3 sequences, roughly a sixth observed once, and the top ten hold around a sixth. This specimen was PBMCs, taken 5 days after the first yellow fever vaccination. These receptors were collected from a man aged 18 to 35 who received the YFV17D yellow fever vaccine.

This clonotype was recorded a few times. The V and J genes are TRBV20-1 and TRBJ1-2; 9 positions match TRBD1. CDR3 length: 13 residues. V was clipped by 5 bases and J by 8 bases; unmatched bases: 9. CDR1 is DFQATT and CDR2 is SNEGSKA in the germline V gene (reference sequence). The CDR3 here is CSAPDRGGGGYTF. Written as DNA, the CDR3 is TGCAGTGCTCCGGACAGGGGAGGAGGGGGCTACACCTTC.

The chain recombines TRBV11-3 with TRBJ2-3, with D perhaps assigned TRBD1 or TRBD2 (7 bases each). The CDR3 is 16 amino acids. Trimming cost V 2 bases and J 2 bases, with 14 bases left between them. From germline, CDR1 is SGHNT and CDR2 YENEEA. CDR3 nucleotides: TGTGCCAGCAGCTTAAGACAGGGAGGGCCCACAGATACGCAGTATTTT. As protein: CASSLRQGGPTDTQYF.

This clonotype was detected a few times. The chain employs TRBV4-3 and TRBJ2-1; D call uncertain. The CDR3 length is 13 residues. Germline lookup yields CDR1 LGHNA and CDR2 YSLEER. V was clipped by 0 bases and J by 10 bases, with 10 bases between them. For the CDR3, the DNA is TGCGCCAGCAGCCAAGATCACGGTAGCGAGCAGTTCTTC. Translating it yields CASSQDHGSEQFF.

This clonotype was counted only a few times. V usage is TRBV6-1 and J usage is TRBJ1-5; TRBD1 matches 12 bases. In germline, CDR1 is MNHNS, CDR2 SASEGT. The CDR3 is made up of 14 amino acids. Unmatched junction bases numbered 4, after V lost 6 bases and J lost 7 bases. The DNA of the CDR3 is TGTGCCAGCAGAGGGACAGGGGGCGAACAGCCCCAGCATTTT. Translated, it gives CASRGTGGEQPQHF.

This chain links TRBV3-1 with TRBJ2-7; 7 bases agree with TRBD1. J gave up 5 bases and V 4 bases, and 8 bases lay outside the gene matches. The CDR3 is 14 amino acids. Germline CDR1 is LGHDT and CDR2 is YNNKEL (reference sequence). For the CDR3, the DNA is TGTGCCAGCAGCCTCCTCGACAGGGTCCACGAGCAGTACTTC. It encodes CASSLLDRVHEQYF.